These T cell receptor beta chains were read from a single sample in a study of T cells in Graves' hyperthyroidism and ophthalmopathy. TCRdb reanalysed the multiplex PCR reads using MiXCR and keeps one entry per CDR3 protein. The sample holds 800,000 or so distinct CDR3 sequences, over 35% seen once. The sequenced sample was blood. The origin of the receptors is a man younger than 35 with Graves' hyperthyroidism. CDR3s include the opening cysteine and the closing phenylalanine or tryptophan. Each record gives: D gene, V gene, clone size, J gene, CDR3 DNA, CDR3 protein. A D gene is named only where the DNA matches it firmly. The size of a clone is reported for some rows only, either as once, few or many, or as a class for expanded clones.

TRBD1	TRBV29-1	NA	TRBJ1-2	TGCAGCCAAGACGTCAGAGGGGGCCATGGCTACACCTTC	CSQDVRGGHGYTF
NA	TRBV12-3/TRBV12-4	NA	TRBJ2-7	TGTGCCAGCAGCCCGAGTAGCAACAGCTCCTACGAGCAGTACTTC	CASSPSSNSSYEQYF
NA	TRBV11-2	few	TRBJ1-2	TGTGCCAGCAGCTTAGAGGGGGCGCGAGGATTTTATGGCTACACCTTC	CASSLEGARGFYGYTF
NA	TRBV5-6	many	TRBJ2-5	TGTGCCAGCAGCTTGATGACGGAGACCCAGTACTTC	CASSLMTETQYF
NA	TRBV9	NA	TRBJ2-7	TGTGCCAGCAGCCTCAGGGTCGACGGCGTTGGAGAGCAGTACTTC	CASSLRVDGVGEQYF
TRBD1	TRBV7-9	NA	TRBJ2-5	TGTGCCAGCAGCTTTGGGACAGACCCCGAGGCGGAGACCCAGTACTTC	CASSFGTDPEAETQYF
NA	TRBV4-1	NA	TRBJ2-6	TGCGCCAGCAGCCAAGCTGCCCTCGTGGGGGCTGGGGCCAACGTCCTGACTTTC	CASSQAALVGAGANVLTF
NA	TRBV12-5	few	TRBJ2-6	TGTGCTAGTGGTTTGAGGGGCACCGCCAACGTCCTGACTTTC	CASGLRGTANVLTF
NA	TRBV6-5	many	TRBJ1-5	TGTGCCAGCAACAAGATTAATCAGCCCCAGCATTTT	CASNKINQPQHF
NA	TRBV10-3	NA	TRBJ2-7	TGTGCCATCAGTGAGGCCGGCAGTGTTCTGGAGCAGTACTTC	CAISEAGSVLEQYF
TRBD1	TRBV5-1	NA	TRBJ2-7	TGCGCCAGCAGCTTGGACTCTCTCGGGACAGGGTTTGACGAGCAGTACTTC	CASSLDSLGTGFDEQYF
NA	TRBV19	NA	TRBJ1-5	TGTGCCAGTAGTGTGACGACCAGTAGCAATCAGCCCCAGCATTTT	CASSVTTSSNQPQHF
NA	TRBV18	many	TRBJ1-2	TGTGCCAGCTCACTCCGGGTCTATGGCTACACCTTC	CASSLRVYGYTF
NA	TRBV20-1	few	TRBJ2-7	TGCAGTGCTAGTCTCAGGGGGGGTCCCTTGACCTACGAGCAGTACTTC	CSASLRGGPLTYEQYF
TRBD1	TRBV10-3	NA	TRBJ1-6	TGTGCCACCTCCTTGACAGGGAGCTCCTATAATTCACCCCTCCACTTT	CATSLTGSSYNSPLHF
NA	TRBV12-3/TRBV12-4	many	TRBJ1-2	TGTGCCAGTTCGAAGGGGGGCTACACCTTC	CASSKGGYTF
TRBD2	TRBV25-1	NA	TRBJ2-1	TGTGCCAGCAGTGAATCGGCGGGAGTCTCCTACAATGAGCAGTTCTTC	CASSESAGVSYNEQFF
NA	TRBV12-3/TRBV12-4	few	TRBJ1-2	TGTGCCAGCAGTTTAGCGCAGGACCTCTATGGCTACACCTTC	CASSLAQDLYGYTF
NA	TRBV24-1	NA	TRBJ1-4	TGTGCCAGCTCCCCTGGGACGGACTCTAATGAAAAACTGTTTTTT	CASSPGTDSNEKLFF
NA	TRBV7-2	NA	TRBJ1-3	TGTGCCAGCAGTTTAATGGGGTCTCTTGGAAACACCATATATTTT	CASSLMGSLGNTIYF
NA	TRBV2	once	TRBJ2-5	TGTGCCAGCCGCCTCGACAGGACCCAAGAGACCCAGTACTTC	CASRLDRTQETQYF
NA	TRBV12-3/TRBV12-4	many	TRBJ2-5	TGTGCCACCGAGATTGAGGGAATACAAGAGACCCAGTACTTC	CATEIEGIQETQYF
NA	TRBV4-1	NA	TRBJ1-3	TGCGCCAGCAGCCAAGATGGCCGCAGGGGCTCTGGAAACACCATATATTTT	CASSQDGRRGSGNTIYF
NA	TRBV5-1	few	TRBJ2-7	TGCGCCAGCAGCTTGGCAGGACTAAGGAACGAGCAGTACTTC	CASSLAGLRNEQYF
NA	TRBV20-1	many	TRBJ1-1	TGCAGTGCTAGTCCGGGGGGTACTGAAGCTTTCTTT	CSASPGGTEAFF
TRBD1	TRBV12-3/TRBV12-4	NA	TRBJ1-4	TGTGCCAGCAGTCCAGAGGACAGGGAAGATGAAAAACTGTTTTTT	CASSPEDREDEKLFF